This T cell receptor (beta chain) was recovered during a study of early T cells in non-severe SARS-CoV-2 infection. Study-level background: Unpaired chains resulted from sequencing bulk RNA of unsorted whole blood. Broader study findings: The VDJdb matching leaned toward anti-spike CD8 responses and overlooked private and CD4 specificities.

Details on this clonotype: What it binds is not known.

The CDR3 spans 14 residues. V was cut by 5 bases and J by 0 bases, with 10 bases left in between. Attached unique molecular identifiers marked individual cDNA molecules. TCRdb called the 5' RACE reads again in MiXCR, with one record for every CDR3 protein. The sample contains around 88,000 distinct CDR3 sequences, approximately 15% of which appear only once. The rearrangement links TRBV12-3 or TRBV12-4 to TRBJ1-2, with D possibly being TRBD1 (5 bases). The receptor was derived from an adult who was a healthcare worker with PCR-confirmed SARS-CoV-2 infection or an uninfected control (not recorded which). Sequencing was done on a sample of whole blood. The DNA of the CDR3 is TGTGCCAGCAGTCCCGGGGCAGCTAACTATGGCTACACCTTC. Protein sequence: CASSPGAANYGYTF.